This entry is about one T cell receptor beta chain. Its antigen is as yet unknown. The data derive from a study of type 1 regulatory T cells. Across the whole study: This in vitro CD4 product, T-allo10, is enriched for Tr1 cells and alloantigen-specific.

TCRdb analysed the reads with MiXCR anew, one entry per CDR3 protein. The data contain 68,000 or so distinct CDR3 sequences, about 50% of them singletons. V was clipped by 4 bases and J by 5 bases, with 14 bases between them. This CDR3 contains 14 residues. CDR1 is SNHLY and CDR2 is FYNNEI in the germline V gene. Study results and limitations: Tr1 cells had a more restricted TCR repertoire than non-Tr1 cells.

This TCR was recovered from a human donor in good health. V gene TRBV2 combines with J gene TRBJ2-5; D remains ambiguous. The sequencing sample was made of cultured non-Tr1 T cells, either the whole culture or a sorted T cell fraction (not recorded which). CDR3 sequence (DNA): TGTGCCAGCAGTGGAATCGTGGGTGGGGAGACCCAGTACTTC. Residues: CASSGIVGGETQYF.